These 21 T cell receptor beta chains originate from one sample sequenced in a study of cytomegalovirus exposure and HLA in healthy donors. PCR amplification relied on 60 Vbeta primers (plus 13 Jbeta primers). Some clones are missing from TCRdb's copy, which holds only in-frame ones; the method was immunoSEQ multiplex PCR. In the table there are 150,000 to 200,000 clones, roughly 87% of which are singletons. Sequencing was performed on PBMCs. These receptors all come from a girl less than two years old in good health and CMV-seronegative.

This chain uses TRBV2 with TRBJ1-4; possible D gene TRBD1, 5 bases. Looked up from germline, CDR1 is SNHLY and CDR2 is FYNNEI. V was cut by 6 bases and J by 7 bases, with 18 bases left in between. This CDR3 has 15 residues. The CDR3 protein is CASSNSGTPSEKLFF. CDR3 sequence (DNA): TGTGCCAGCAGCAATTCCGGGACTCCGTCTGAAAAACTGTTTTTT.

In its sample, this clone was seen once. The rearrangement uses TRBV4-1 and TRBJ1-2, with TRBD1 identical over 10 bases. The CDR3 is 15 amino acids. In germline, CDR1 is MGHRA, CDR2 YSYEKL. V lost 4 bases, J lost 4 bases, and 6 bases stayed unmatched. This CDR3 is CASSPETGGGYGYTF. Written as DNA, the CDR3 is TGCGCCAGCAGCCCAGAGACAGGGGGCGGCTATGGCTACACCTTC.

The genes are TRBV29-1 and TRBJ1-2; D call uncertain. The germline V and J ends were trimmed by 3 bases and 6 bases, with 20 bases remaining between them. CDR1 and CDR2 from the germline V gene are SQVTM and ANQGSEA. The CDR3 extends over 15 amino acids. The DNA for the CDR3 is TGCAGCGTTGAGTTTTACGATCTCAGACTGAATGGCTACACCTTC. Translating gives CSVEFYDLRLNGYTF.

The CDR3: CASSGASTDTQYF. The CDR3 DNA is TGTGCCAGCAGTGGGGCGAGCACAGATACGCAGTATTTT. The chain combines TRBV6-1 with TRBJ2-3, with D hard to call. From germline, CDR1 is MNHNS and CDR2 SASEGT. The CDR3 runs to 13 residues. Trimming took off 4 bases at V and 0 bases at J, with 5 bases between the two ends.

The chain recombines TRBV7-3 with TRBJ2-3, with D possibly matching TRBD1 (6 bases). Germline lookup yields CDR1 SGHTA and CDR2 FQGTGA. The CDR3 is made up of 17 amino acids. V was cut by 1 base and J by 2 bases, with 16 bases left in between. In DNA form, the CDR3 reads TGTGCCAGCAGCTTAAGGGGTCAGGGGTATTCCACAGATACGCAGTATTTT. It codes for CASSLRGQGYSTDTQYF.

This CDR3 reads CASSLGGGTGEQYF. Written as DNA, the CDR3 is TGTGCCAGCAGCTTGGGAGGGGGCACGGGCGAGCAGTACTTC. The V gene is TRBV5-4, the J gene TRBJ2-7, with 7 bases that match TRBD1. Germline V gene sequence: CDR1 SGHNT, CDR2 YYREEE (reference sequence). The CDR3 is 14 residues long. Unmatched junction bases numbered 6, after V lost 0 bases and J lost 6 bases.

This chain joins TRBV29-1 and TRBJ2-3; no firm D call. Germline-derived CDR1 and CDR2 are SQVTM and ANQGSEA. The CDR3 runs to 14 residues. V gave up 6 bases and J gave up 2 bases, with 15 bases separating them. The CDR3: CSVQTFSSTDTQYF. CDR3 in DNA: TGCAGCGTGCAGACATTTTCCTCCACAGATACGCAGTATTTT.

The V and J genes are TRBV2 and TRBJ2-3; 11 bases map to TRBD2. Per the germline V gene, CDR1 is SNHLY and CDR2 is FYNNEI. The trim removed 4 bases at V and 4 bases at J, leaving 4 bases unmatched. This CDR3 spans 15 amino acids. The CDR3, as DNA: TGTGCCAGCAGTGGGGCTAGCGGGAGGTCAGATACGCAGTATTTT. Protein sequence: CASSGASGRSDTQYF.

The V gene is TRBV30, the J gene TRBJ2-7; tentatively, D is TRBD1 (5 bases). The CDR3 runs to 12 residues. The V and J ends lost 4 bases and 1 base respectively, with 8 bases between them. CDR1 GTSNPN and CDR2 SVGIG come from the germline V gene (reference sequence). The CDR3 nucleotides are TGTGCCTGGATAAGGGGTTCCTACGAGCAGTACTTC. Protein product: CAWIRGSYEQYF.

CDR3 protein: CASSHLDRGVNIQYF. CDR3 DNA sequence: TGCGCCAGCAGCCACCTAGACAGGGGTGTTAACATTCAGTACTTC. The V call is TRBV4-1, the J call TRBJ2-4, with TRBD1 matching 8 bases. The CDR3 sequence is 15 residues long. V lost 3 bases, J lost 7 bases, and 8 bases stayed unmatched. Germline V CDR1 and CDR2: MGHRA, YSYEKL.

This clone is a singleton in its sample. The chain has TRBV7-2 and TRBJ2-7; possible D gene TRBD1, 6 bases. V was pared by 5 bases and J by 3 bases, with 17 bases between. This CDR3 is 15 amino acids long. CDR1 is SGHTA and CDR2 is FQGNSA in the germline V gene. The CDR3 sequence is CASSPDRTTVYEQYF. The CDR3 coding sequence is TGTGCCAGCAGCCCCGACAGGACGACCGTCTACGAGCAGTACTTC. The whole variable domain, filled in from reference TRBV7-2 and TRBJ2-7, reads GAGVSQSPSNKVTEKGKDVELRCDPISGHTALYWYRQSLGQGLEFLIYFQGNSAPDKSGLPSDRFSAERTGGSVSTLTIQRTQQEDSAVYLCASSPDRTTVYEQYFGPGTRLTVT.

V is TRBV18 and J is TRBJ1-2; TRBD1 aligns across 7 bases. In germline, CDR1 is KGHSH, CDR2 LQKENI. This CDR3 region has 18 residues. The trim removed 0 bases at V and 5 bases at J, leaving 15 bases unmatched. This CDR3 reads CASSPPTGMGVIGYGYTF. The CDR3 bases are TGTGCCAGCTCACCACCGACAGGGATGGGAGTTATCGGGTATGGCTACACCTTC.

This clone was counted once. This chain links TRBV4-1 with TRBJ1-2; D not certain. Trimming pared 3 bases from V and 4 bases from J, leaving 12 bases between. Germline V lookup: CDR1 MGHRA, CDR2 YSYEKL. The CDR3 is made up of 14 amino acids. The CDR3 DNA reads TGCGCCAGCAGCCAGGGAGACACGAGCTATGGCTACACCTTC. It specifies CASSQGDTSYGYTF.

This chain links TRBV4-3 with TRBJ2-5; TRBD2 is a possible D gene (5 bases). The tail of the sequence fits TRBJ2-7 better, so the J call may be wrong. The CDR3 is made up of 14 amino acids. The germline CDR1 and CDR2 sequences are LGHNA and YSLEER. CDR3 amino acids: CASSQALEAGEQYF. The CDR3 bases are TGCGCCAGCAGCCAAGCCTTAGAGGCGGGCGAGCAGTACTTC.

The CDR3 region is CAISESTEYNEQFF. As DNA, the CDR3 is TGTGCCATCAGTGAGTCCACAGAATACAATGAGCAGTTCTTC. The rearrangement joins TRBV10-3 to TRBJ2-1; D is uncertain. The V end lost 0 bases, the J end lost 4 bases, and 7 bases lay between the germline ends. CDR1 and CDR2 from the germline V gene are ENHRY and SYGVKD. The CDR3 covers 14 residues.

The chain employs TRBV30 and TRBJ2-2; the D gene is possibly TRBD1 (5 bases). The CDR3 has 14 residues. V was clipped by 0 bases and J by 6 bases, with 11 bases between them. Per germline, CDR1 GTSNPN and CDR2 SVGIG (reference sequence). The CDR3 is CAWSVGAGAGELFF. CDR3 nucleotide sequence: TGTGCCTGGAGTGTTGGGGCTGGCGCCGGGGAGCTGTTTTTT.

The rearrangement joins TRBV9 to TRBJ1-6; D ambiguous. In germline, CDR1 is SGDLS, CDR2 YYNGEE. The CDR3 is 15 amino acids. V was pared by 4 bases and J by 9 bases, with 17 bases between. CDR3 DNA sequence: TGTGCCAGCAGCCGCTCCCGTTTAGGCGGTTCACCCCTCCACTTT. Amino acid sequence: CASSRSRLGGSPLHF. The entire variable domain, with the rest obtained from reference TRBV9 and TRBJ1-6, is as follows: DSGVTQTPKHLITATGQRVTLRCSPRSGDLSVYWYQQSLDQGLQFLIQYYNGEERAKGNILERFSAQQFPDLHSELNLSSLELGDSALYFCASSRSRLGGSPLHFGNGTRLTVT.

The V call is TRBV30, the J call TRBJ1-3; D ambiguous. Per germline, CDR1 GTSNPN and CDR2 SVGIG (reference sequence). CDR3 length: 15 amino acids. Trimming took 4 bases from V and 1 from J, leaving 14 bases between them. For the CDR3, the DNA is TGTGCCTGGACCTCCGCGGCAGCATCTGGAAACACCATATATTTT. It codes for CAWTSAAASGNTIYF.

In this sample, this clone turned up a few times. The chain uses TRBV7-2 and TRBJ2-5, with 16 bases lining up with TRBD2. Per the germline V gene, CDR1 is SGHTA and CDR2 is FQGNSA. The CDR3 consists of 19 residues. With V trimmed by 1 base and J by 5 bases, 10 bases remained unmatched. CDR3 bases: TGTGCCAGCAGCTTAGGAGGGACTAGCGGGAGGGCCCTTTCGGAGACCCAGTACTTC. Translation gives CASSLGGTSGRALSETQYF.

The chain's CDR3 is CASSLWGGVADTQYF. DNA of the CDR3: TGTGCCAGCAGCTTGTGGGGAGGGGTGGCAGATACGCAGTATTTT. The chain uses TRBV7-2 and TRBJ2-3; TRBD2 matches at 7 bases. The CDR3 length is 15 residues. The germline V gene encodes CDR1 SGHTA and CDR2 FQGNSA. V lost 3 bases to trimming and J lost 4 bases; unmatched junction nucleotides: 7.

This clone was counted a few times. This chain joins TRBV11-3 and TRBJ1-5, with D maybe TRBD1 (5 bases). This CDR3 comprises 19 residues. The germline V gene has CDR1 SGHNT and CDR2 YENEEA. Deletions cut 2 bases from V and 6 bases from J, with 26 bases between. Written as DNA, the CDR3 is TGTGCCAGCAGCTTACGCCAGGGAGGAGAAGATTCCGAGAGTCAGCCCCAGCATTTT. Amino acid sequence: CASSLRQGGEDSESQPQHF.